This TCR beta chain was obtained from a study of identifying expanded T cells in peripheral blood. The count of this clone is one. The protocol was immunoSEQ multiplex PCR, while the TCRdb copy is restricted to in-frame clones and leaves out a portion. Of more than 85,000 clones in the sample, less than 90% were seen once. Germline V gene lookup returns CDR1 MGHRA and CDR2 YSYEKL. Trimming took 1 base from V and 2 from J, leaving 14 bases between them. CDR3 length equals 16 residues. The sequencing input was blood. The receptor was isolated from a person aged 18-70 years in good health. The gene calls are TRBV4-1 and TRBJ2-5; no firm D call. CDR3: CASSQGGRPAQETQYF. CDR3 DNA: TGCGCCAGCAGCCAAGGCGGCAGGCCAGCTCAAGAGACCCAGTACTTC.